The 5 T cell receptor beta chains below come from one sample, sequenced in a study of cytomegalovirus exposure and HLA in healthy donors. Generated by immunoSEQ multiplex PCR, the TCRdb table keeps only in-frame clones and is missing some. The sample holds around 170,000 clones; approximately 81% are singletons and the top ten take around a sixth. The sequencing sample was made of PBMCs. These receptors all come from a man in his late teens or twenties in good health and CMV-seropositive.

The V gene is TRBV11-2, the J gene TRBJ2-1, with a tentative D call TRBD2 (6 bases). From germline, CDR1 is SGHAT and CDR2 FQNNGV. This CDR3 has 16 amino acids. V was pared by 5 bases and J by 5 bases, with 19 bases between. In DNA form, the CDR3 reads TGTGCCAGCAGCAATCGAGCGGGTTGGCTAGACAATGAGCAGTTCTTC. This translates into CASSNRAGWLDNEQFF.

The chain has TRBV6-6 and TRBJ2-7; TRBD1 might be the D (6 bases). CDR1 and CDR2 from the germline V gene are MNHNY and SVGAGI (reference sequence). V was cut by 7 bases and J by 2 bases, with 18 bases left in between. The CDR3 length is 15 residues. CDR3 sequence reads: CASKDAGDITYEQYF. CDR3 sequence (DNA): TGTGCCAGCAAAGATGCAGGGGATATAACCTACGAGCAGTACTTC.

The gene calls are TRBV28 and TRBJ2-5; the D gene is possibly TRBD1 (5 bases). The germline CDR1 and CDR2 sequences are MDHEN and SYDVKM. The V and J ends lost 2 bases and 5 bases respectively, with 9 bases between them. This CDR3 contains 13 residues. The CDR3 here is CASSLPRVETQYF. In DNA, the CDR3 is TGTGCCAGCAGTTTACCCAGGGTTGAGACCCAGTACTTC.

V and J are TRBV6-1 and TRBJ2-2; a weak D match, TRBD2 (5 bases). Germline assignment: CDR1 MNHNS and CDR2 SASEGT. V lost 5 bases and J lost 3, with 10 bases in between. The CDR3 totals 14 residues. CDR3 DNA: TGTGCCAGCAGTTATTCCGGGGACACCGGGGAGCTGTTTTTT. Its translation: CASSYSGDTGELFF.

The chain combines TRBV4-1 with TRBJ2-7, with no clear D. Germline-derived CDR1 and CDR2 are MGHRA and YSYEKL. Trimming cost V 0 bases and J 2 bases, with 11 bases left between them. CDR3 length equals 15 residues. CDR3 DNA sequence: TGCGCCAGCAGCCAAGAAACGGGTAGAGCCTACGAGCAGTACTTC. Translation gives CASSQETGRAYEQYF.